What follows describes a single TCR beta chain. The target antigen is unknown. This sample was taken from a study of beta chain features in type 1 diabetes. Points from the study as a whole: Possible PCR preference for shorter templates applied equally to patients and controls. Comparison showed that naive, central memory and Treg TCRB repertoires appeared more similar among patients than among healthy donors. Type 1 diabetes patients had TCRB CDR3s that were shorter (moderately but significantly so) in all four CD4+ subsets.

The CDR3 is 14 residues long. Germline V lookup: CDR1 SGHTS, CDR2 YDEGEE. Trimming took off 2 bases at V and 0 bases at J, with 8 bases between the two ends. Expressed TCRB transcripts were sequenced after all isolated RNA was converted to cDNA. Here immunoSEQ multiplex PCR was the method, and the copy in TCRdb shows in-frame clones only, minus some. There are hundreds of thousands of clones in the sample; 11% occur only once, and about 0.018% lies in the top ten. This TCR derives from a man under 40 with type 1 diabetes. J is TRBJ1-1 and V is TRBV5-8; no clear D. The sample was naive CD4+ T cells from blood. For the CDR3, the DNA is TGTGCCAGCAGCTTACGGGGTTTGAACACTGAAGCTTTCTTT. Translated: CASSLRGLNTEAFF.